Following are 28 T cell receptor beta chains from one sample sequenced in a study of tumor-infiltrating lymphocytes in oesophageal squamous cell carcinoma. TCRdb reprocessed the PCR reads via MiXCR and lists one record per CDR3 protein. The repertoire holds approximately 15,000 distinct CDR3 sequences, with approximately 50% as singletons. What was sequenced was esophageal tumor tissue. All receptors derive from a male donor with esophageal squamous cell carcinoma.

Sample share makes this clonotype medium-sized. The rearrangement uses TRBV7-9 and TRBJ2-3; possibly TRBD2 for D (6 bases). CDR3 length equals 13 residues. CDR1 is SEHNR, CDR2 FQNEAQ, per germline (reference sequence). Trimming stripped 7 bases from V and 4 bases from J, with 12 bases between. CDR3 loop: CASTLASADTQYF. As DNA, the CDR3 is TGTGCCAGCACCCTGGCTAGCGCAGATACGCAGTATTTT.

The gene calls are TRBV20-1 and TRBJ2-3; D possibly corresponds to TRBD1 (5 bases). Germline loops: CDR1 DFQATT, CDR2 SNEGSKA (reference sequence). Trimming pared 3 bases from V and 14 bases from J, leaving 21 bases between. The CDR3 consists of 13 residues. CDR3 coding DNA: TGCAGTGCTAGCGTCCACCAAGGGGAAAAACTGTATTTT. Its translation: CSASVHQGEKLYF.

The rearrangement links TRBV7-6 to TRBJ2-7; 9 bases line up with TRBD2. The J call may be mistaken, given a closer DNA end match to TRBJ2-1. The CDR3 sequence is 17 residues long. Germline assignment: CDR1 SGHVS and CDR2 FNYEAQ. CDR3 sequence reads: CASSLLGLAQGRGEQFF. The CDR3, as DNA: TGTGCCAGCAGCTTGTTGGGACTAGCACAAGGAAGGGGTGAGCAGTTCTTC.

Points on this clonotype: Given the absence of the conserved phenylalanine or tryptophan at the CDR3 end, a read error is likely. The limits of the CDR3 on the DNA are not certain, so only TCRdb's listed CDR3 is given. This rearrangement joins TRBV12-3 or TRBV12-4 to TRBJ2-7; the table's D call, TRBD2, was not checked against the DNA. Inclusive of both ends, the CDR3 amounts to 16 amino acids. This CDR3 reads CASRPSGSPYEQYFGS.

Written as DNA, the CDR3 is TGTGTACGGGACAGGGGGTTAAATGAGCAGTTCTTC. Translating gives CVRDRGLNEQFF. This chain links TRBV12-3 or TRBV12-4 with TRBJ2-7; 11 bases agree with TRBD1. Near its end, the DNA agrees better with TRBJ2-1, so the J call may be wrong. The CDR3 spans 12 residues.

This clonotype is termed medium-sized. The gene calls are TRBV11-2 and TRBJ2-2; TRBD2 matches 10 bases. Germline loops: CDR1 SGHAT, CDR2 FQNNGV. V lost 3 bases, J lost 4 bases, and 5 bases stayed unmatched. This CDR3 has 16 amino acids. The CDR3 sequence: CASSFGAGGLTGELFF. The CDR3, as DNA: TGTGCCAGCAGCTTTGGAGCGGGAGGGCTCACCGGGGAGCTGTTTTTT. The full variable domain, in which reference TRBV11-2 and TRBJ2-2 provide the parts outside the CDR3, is EAGVAQSPRYKIIEKRQSVAFWCNPISGHATLYWYQQILGQGPKLLIQFQNNGVVDDSQLPKDRFSAERLKGVDSTLKIQPAKLEDSAVYLCASSFGAGGLTGELFFGEGSRLTVL.

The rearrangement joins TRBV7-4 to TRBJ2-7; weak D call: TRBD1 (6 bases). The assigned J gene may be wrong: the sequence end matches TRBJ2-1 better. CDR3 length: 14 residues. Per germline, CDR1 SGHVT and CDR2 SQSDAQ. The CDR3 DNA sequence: TGTGCCAGCAGCTCTTTACAGGGTTACAATGAGCAGTTCTTC. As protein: CASSSLQGYNEQFF.

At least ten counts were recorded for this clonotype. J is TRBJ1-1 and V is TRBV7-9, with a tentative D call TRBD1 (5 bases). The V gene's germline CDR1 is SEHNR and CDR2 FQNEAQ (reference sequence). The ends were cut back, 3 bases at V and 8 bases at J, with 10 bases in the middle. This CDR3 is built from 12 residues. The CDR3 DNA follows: TGTGCCAGCAGCTTGGGGGGGGGAGAAGCTTTCTTT. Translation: CASSLGGGEAFF.

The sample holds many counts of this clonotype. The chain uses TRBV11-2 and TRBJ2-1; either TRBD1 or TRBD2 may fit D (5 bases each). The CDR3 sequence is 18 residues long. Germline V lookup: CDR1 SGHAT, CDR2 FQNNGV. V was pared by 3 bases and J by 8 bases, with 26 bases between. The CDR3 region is CASSFPTVAGDPWDEQFF. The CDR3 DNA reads TGTGCCAGCAGCTTTCCGACGGTCGCCGGGGACCCCTGGGATGAGCAGTTCTTC.

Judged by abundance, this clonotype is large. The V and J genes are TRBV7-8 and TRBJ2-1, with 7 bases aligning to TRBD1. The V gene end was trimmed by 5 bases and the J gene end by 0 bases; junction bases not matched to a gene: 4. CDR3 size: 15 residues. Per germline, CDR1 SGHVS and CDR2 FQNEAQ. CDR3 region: CASSQRDSSYNEQFF. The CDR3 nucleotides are TGTGCCAGCAGCCAAAGGGACAGCTCCTACAATGAGCAGTTCTTC.

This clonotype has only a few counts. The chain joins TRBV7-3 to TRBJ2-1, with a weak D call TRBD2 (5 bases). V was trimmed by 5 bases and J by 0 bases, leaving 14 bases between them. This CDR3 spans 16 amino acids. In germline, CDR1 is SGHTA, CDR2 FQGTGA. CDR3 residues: CASSTRGSFSYNEQFF. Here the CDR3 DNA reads TGTGCCAGCAGCACCCGGGGTAGCTTCTCCTACAATGAGCAGTTCTTC.

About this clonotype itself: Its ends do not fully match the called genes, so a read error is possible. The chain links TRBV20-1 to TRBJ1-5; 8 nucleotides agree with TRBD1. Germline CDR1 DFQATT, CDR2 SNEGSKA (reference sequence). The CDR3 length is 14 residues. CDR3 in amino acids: CSARDEQGAQPHHF. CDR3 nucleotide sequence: TGCAGTGCTAGAGATGAGCAGGGGGCACAGCCCCACCATTTT.

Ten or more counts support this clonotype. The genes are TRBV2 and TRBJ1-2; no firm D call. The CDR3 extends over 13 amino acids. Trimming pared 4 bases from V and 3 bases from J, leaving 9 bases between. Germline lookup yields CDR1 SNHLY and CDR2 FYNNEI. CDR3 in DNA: TGTGCCAGCAGTGTCAACACATACTATGGCTACACCTTC. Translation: CASSVNTYYGYTF.

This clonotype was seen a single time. The CDR3 reads CASSSSGTGVIETQYF. DNA for the CDR3: TGTGCCAGCAGTAGTAGCGGGACAGGGGTCATTGAGACCCAGTACTTC. The chain links TRBV6-1 to TRBJ2-4; 10 bases are a match to TRBD1. The J call may be mistaken, given a closer DNA end match to TRBJ2-5. Germline V gene data show CDR1 as MNHNS and CDR2 as SASEGT. The CDR3 contains 16 residues.

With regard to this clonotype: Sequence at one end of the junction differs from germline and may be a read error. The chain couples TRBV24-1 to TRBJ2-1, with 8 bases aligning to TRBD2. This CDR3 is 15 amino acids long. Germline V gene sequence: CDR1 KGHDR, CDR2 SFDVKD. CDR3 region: CATSDFGTSLDDQFF. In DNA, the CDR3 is TGTGCCACCAGTGATTTTGGGACTAGTTTGGATGATCAGTTCTTC.

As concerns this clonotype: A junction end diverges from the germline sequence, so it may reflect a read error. This chain's CDR3 is CASTPRAGGTGELYF. CDR3 in DNA: TGTGCCAGCACCCCTAGGGCGGGAGGTACCGGGGAGCTGTACTTC. This chain joins TRBV6-2 or TRBV6-3 and TRBJ2-3, with 8 bases fitting TRBD2. CDR1 MNHEY and CDR2 SVGEGT come from the germline V gene. The CDR3 has 15 amino acids.

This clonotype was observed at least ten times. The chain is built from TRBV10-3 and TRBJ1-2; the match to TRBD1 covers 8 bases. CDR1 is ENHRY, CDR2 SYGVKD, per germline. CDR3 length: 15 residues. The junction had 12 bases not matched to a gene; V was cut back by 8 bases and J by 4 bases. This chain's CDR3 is CAIPGEQGASYGYTF. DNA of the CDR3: TGTGCCATCCCCGGGGAGCAGGGGGCCAGCTATGGCTACACCTTC.

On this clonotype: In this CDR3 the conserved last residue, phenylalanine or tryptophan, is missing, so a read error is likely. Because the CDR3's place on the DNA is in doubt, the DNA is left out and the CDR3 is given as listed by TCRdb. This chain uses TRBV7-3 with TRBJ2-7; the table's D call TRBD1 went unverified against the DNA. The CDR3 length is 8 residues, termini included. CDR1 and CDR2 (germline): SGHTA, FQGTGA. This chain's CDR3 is CASTRDSS.

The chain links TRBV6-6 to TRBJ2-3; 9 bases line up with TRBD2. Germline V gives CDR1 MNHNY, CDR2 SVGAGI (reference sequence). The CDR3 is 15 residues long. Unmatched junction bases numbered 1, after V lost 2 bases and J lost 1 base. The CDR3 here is CASSYGTSRTDTQYF. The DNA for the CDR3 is TGTGCCAGCAGTTACGGGACTAGCCGCACAGATACGCAGTATTTT.

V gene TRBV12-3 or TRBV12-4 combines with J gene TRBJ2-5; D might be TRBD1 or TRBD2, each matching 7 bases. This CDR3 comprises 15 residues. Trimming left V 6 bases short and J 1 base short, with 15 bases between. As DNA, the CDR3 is TGTGCCAGCAGCCCATCAGGGGGGGGCCAAGAGACCCAGTACTTC. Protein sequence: CASSPSGGGQETQYF.

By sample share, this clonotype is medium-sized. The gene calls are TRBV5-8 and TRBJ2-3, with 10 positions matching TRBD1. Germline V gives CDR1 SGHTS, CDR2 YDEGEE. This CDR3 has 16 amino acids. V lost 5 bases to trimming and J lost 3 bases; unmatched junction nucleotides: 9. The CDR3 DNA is TGTGCCAGCAGAACGCCCGGGACAGGGGAAACAGATACGCAGTATTTT. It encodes CASRTPGTGETDTQYF.

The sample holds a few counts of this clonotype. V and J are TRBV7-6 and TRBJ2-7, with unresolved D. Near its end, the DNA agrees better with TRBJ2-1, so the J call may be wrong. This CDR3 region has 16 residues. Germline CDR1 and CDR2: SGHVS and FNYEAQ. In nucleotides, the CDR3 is TGTGCCAGCAGCTTAGGATCGGCATATTCCTACAATGAGCAGTTCTTC. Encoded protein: CASSLGSAYSYNEQFF.

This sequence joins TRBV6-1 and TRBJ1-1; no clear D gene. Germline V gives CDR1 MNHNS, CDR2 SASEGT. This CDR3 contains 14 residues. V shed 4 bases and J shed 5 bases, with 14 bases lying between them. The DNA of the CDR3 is TGTGCCAGCAGTGGAGACCTTCCCCTTACTGAAGCTTTCTTT. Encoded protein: CASSGDLPLTEAFF.

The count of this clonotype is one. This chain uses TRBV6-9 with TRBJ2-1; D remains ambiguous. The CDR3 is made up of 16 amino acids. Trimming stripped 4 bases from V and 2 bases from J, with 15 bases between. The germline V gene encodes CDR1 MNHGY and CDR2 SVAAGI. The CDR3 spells CASSSDLRLPYNEQFF. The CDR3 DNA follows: TGTGCCAGCAGTTCTGACCTACGACTCCCCTACAATGAGCAGTTCTTC.

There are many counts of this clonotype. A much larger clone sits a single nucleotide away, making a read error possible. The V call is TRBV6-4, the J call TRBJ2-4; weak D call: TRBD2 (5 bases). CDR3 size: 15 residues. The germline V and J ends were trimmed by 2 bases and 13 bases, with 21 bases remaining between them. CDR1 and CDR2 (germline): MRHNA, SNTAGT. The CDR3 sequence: CASSDGRDRGNEQYF. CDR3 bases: TGTGCCAGCAGTGACGGACGAGATCGGGGAAATGAGCAGTACTTC.

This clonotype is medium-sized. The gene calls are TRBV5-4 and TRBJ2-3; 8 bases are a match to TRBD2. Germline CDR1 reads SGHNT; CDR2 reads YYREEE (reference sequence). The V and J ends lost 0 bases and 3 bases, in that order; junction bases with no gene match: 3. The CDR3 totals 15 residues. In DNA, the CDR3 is TGTGCCAGCAGCTTGGCAGCGGGAGCTACAGATACGCAGTATTTT. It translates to CASSLAAGATDTQYF. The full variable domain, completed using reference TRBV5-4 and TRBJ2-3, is ETGVTQSPTHLIKTRGQQVTLRCSSQSGHNTVSWYQQALGQGPQFIFQYYREEENGRGNFPPRFSGLQFPNYSSELNVNALELDDSALYLCASSLAAGATDTQYFGPGTRLTVL.

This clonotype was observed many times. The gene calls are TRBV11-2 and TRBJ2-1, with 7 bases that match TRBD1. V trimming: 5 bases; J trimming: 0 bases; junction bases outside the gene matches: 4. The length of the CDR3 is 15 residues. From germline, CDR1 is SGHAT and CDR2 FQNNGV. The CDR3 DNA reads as TGTGCCAGCAGCAGCCGGGACAGCTCCTACAATGAGCAGTTCTTC. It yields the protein CASSSRDSSYNEQFF.

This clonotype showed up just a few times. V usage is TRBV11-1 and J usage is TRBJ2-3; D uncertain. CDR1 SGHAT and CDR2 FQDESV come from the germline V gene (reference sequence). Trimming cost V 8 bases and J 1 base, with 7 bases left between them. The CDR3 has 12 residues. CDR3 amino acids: CASRRGTDTQYF. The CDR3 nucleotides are TGTGCCAGCCGCCGCGGCACAGATACGCAGTATTTT. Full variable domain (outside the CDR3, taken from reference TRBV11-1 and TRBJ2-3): EAEVAQSPRYKITEKSQAVAFWCDPISGHATLYWYRQILGQGPELLVQFQDESVVDDSQLPKDRFSAERLKGVDSTLKIQPAELGDSAMYLCASRRGTDTQYFGPGTRLTVL.